This T cell receptor beta chain was sequenced in a study of blood T cell repertoires in COVID-19. Study-wide context: The United States, Italy and Spain provided the acute and convalescent COVID-19 samples. In each case, the material was cDNA or gDNA derived from T cells, B-cell-depleted T cells, or PBMCs.

Deletions cut 6 bases from V and 3 bases from J, with 15 bases between. CDR1 is LNHDA and CDR2 is SQIVND in the germline V gene (reference sequence). This CDR3 contains 15 residues. How the authors handled the data: Amplification from reference gene primers served as the basis for estimated nucleated cell counts. Generated by immunoSEQ multiplex PCR, the TCRdb table keeps only in-frame clones and is missing some. The DNA gave D and trimming, while V, J and clone size come from that table. Of about 370,000 clones listed, nearly 90% are singletons. V is TRBV19 and J is TRBJ1-5; the D gene is possibly TRBD1 (5 bases). The clonotype was recovered from a man younger than 35 with active or convalescent COVID-19. The sample comprised peripheral blood. CDR3 region: CASSPGPGFNQPQHF. In nucleotides, the CDR3 is TGTGCCAGTAGCCCAGGCCCAGGGTTCAATCAGCCCCAGCATTTT.